This TCR beta chain was captured in a study of regulatory T cells in long-lasting Graves disease. Regarding the study as a whole: Relative to new patients (under 1,000), persistent patients exhibited greater sharing of public clonotypes (about 3,000). Repertoires from persistent disease leaned toward TRBV28, TRBJ1-2 and TRBJ2-5.

Specified time point: newly diagnosed GD, antithyroid drugs for less than 3 months. RNA isolated from PBMCs was used to make the TCR library. iRepertoire HTBI primers and Arm-PCR of CDR3 regions built TCR beta libraries. TCRdb called the multiplex PCR reads again in MiXCR, with one record for every CDR3 protein. Of some 250,000 distinct CDR3 sequences listed, 20% to 25% are singletons. Ten or more counts support this clonotype. Antigen unknown. V lost 5 bases, J lost 7 bases, and 21 bases lay in between. This CDR3 spans 16 amino acids. Germline CDR1 and CDR2: SEHNR and FQNEAQ (reference sequence). This receptor was taken from a female donor with Graves disease. The sample was peripheral blood mononuclear cells (PBMCs), taken at new diagnosis, from a patient treated with antithyroid drugs. The V gene is TRBV7-9, the J gene TRBJ2-1, with D perhaps matching TRBD2 (6 bases). The CDR3 sequence is CASSGGPPRYSNEQFF. Written as DNA, the CDR3 is TGTGCCAGCAGCGGAGGGCCACCCCGGTATTCGAATGAGCAGTTCTTC.